These T cell receptor beta chains were read from a single sample in a study of neurological immune-mediated disorders. TCRdb called the 5' RACE reads again in MiXCR, with one record for every CDR3 protein. This table has some 80,000 distinct CDR3 sequences, around 4.5% appearing once. Source material: PBMCs. These receptors all come from a woman between 55 and 75 years old with multiple sclerosis. The CDR3 runs from the conserved cysteine through the conserved F or W. A D gene is named only where the DNA matches it firmly. Where a row states a size, it is once, few, many or the class of an expanded clone; other rows omit it.

d_gene	len	v_gene	j_gene	abundance	CDR3nt	CDR3aa
TRBD1	14	TRBV5-1	TRBJ2-6	many	TGCGCCAGCAGCCAGGGGGCAGGGGCCAACGTCCTGACTTTC	CASSQGAGANVLTF
-	15	TRBV3-1	TRBJ2-1	many	TGTGCCAGCAGCCCTCGGACTCCCTGGGGTAATGAGCAGTTCTTC	CASSPRTPWGNEQFF
-	14	TRBV6-5	TRBJ1-5	-	TGTGCCAGCAGGTTTGGGGGCGATAATCAGCCCCAGCATTTT	CASRFGGDNQPQHF
-	13	TRBV7-6	TRBJ2-7	many	TGTGCCAGCAGCTTAGCCCAACGAGACGAGCAGTACTTC	CASSLAQRDEQYF
-	14	TRBV29-1	TRBJ2-1	many	TGCAGCGTAGTAGCGGAGAGAATTTACAATGAGCAGTTCTTC	CSVVAERIYNEQFF
-	15	TRBV12-3/TRBV12-4	TRBJ2-1	many	TGTGCCAGCAGTTTAGGTCAGGGTGCCTACAATGAGCAGTTCTTC	CASSLGQGAYNEQFF
TRBD2	13	TRBV9	TRBJ2-5	many	TGTGCCAGCAGCGATTCCATCGGGGGGGCCAGTGACTTC	CASSDSIGGASDF
-	15	TRBV29-1	TRBJ2-1	many	TGCAGCGTCGGTAAAGCGGGTGGATCCTACAATGAGCAGTTCTTC	CSVGKAGGSYNEQFF
-	13	TRBV6-5	TRBJ1-1	many	TGTGCCAGCTCCCGGGGTCTTGGCACTGAAGCTTTCTTT	CASSRGLGTEAFF
-	13	TRBV5-1	TRBJ1-2	many	TGCGCCAGCAGCCAGAGTAGACAGAGAGACTACACCTTC	CASSQSRQRDYTF
TRBD1	14	TRBV9	TRBJ1-1	many	TGTGCCAGCAGCCCCGGGACAGCGAACACTGAAGCTTTCTTT	CASSPGTANTEAFF
TRBD1	13	TRBV5-1	TRBJ2-5	many	TGCGCCAGCAGCGCACAGGGGTTAGAGACCCAGTACTTC	CASSAQGLETQYF
-	16	TRBV20-1	TRBJ1-5	many	TGCAGTGCCACGACCAGGGGAGCCCGTATAAATCAGCCCCAGCATTTT	CSATTRGARINQPQHF
-	14	TRBV13	TRBJ1-1	many	TGTGCCAGCAGCTTAGCGACGGGCGCCACTGAAGCTTTCTTT	CASSLATGATEAFF
-	15	TRBV7-2	TRBJ1-5	many	TGTGCCAGCAGCGCCGGACCCAGGGGCAATCAGCCCCAGCATTTT	CASSAGPRGNQPQHF
TRBD1	14	TRBV5-1	TRBJ1-6	many	TGCGCCAGCAGCATCCGGGACAGTAATTCACCCCTCCACTTT	CASSIRDSNSPLHF
TRBD1	16	TRBV6-5	TRBJ2-7	many	TGTGCCAGCAGTGCAACCGGGACAGGGGTGACCTACGAGCAGTACTTC	CASSATGTGVTYEQYF
TRBD1	16	TRBV3-1	TRBJ2-2	many	TGTGCCAGCAGCCAGAGACAGGGAATGAACACCGGGGAGCTGTTTTTT	CASSQRQGMNTGELFF
-	13	TRBV12-3/TRBV12-4	TRBJ1-5	many	TGTGCCAGCAGTACAGGTCTATCTCAGCCCCAGCATTTT	CASSTGLSQPQHF
TRBD2	14	TRBV20-1	TRBJ2-7	many	TGCAGTGCTAGCGGGGGGGGGAGCTCCTACGAGCAGTACTTC	CSASGGGSSYEQYF
-	13	TRBV14	TRBJ2-3	many	TGTGCCAGCAGCCCGGGGGCCACAGATACGCAGTATTTT	CASSPGATDTQYF
TRBD1	14	TRBV5-6	TRBJ1-4	many	TGTGCCAGCAGCTTCCAGGGGGCGCCGGAAAAACTGTTTTTT	CASSFQGAPEKLFF
-	16	TRBV5-6	TRBJ1-4	many	TGTGCCAGCAGCTTGCACCAGGGAATTACTAATGAAAAACTGTTTTTT	CASSLHQGITNEKLFF
-	14	TRBV5-1	TRBJ2-7	many	TGCGCCAGCAGCAACCGAGTAGGGGAAGGAGAGCAGTACTTC	CASSNRVGEGEQYF